A selection of T cell receptor beta chains follows, all from one sample in a study of beta chain features in type 1 diabetes. Profiling relied on immunoSEQ multiplex PCR, and the TCRdb table lists in-frame clones only, not all of them. The repertoire holds around 140,000 clones, with approximately 9% as singletons. The sequenced sample was central memory CD4+ T cells from blood. Receptors were obtained from a man younger than 40 with type 1 diabetes. Both conserved end residues are part of each CDR3. D genes are given only for firm matches. Size tells how often a clone was seen (once, few, many) or the class of an expanded clone, and some rows leave it out.

>-|TRBV4-2|TRBD1|TRBJ2-1
TGTGCCAGCAGCCAAGATGGACAGGGTGAGACTGAGCAGTTCTTC
CASSQDGQGETEQFF
>few|TRBV5-1|TRBD2|TRBJ2-1
TGCGCCAGCAGCTTTAGCGGGGGGGCCCAAAATGAGCAGTTCTTC
CASSFSGGAQNEQFF
>few|TRBV18|-|TRBJ2-7
TGTGCCAGCTCACCCAATTCCGTTCCCTACGAGCAGTACTTC
CASSPNSVPYEQYF
>few|TRBV4-1|-|TRBJ2-7
TGCGCCAGCAGCCAAGGTACGGGATACGAGCAGTACTTC
CASSQGTGYEQYF
>few|TRBV6-7|TRBD1|TRBJ1-5
TGTGCCAGCAGTTGCGCCCAGGGACAGGCTATGAATCAGCCCCAGCATTTT
CASSCAQGQAMNQPQHF
>few|TRBV9|-|TRBJ2-5
TGTGCCAGCAGCGCAAGCCCGAGGACTTCTCAAGAGACCCAGTACTTC
CASSASPRTSQETQYF
>many|TRBV18|-|TRBJ2-7
TGTGCCAGCTCACCGGGCGAACGGACCTACGAGCAGTACTTC
CASSPGERTYEQYF
>few|TRBV2|-|TRBJ2-3
TGTGCCGTCAAGCATCTAGGGGTTACGCAGTATTTT
CAVKHLGVTQYF
>-|TRBV20-1|TRBD2|TRBJ2-3
TGCAGTGCTCAGCGGGGGGATACGCAGTATTTT
CSAQRGDTQYF
>few|TRBV5-6|-|TRBJ1-2
TGTGCCAGCAGCTTGGGCGGTTTTGGCTCAGACTATGGCTACACCTTC
CASSLGGFGSDYGYTF
>-|TRBV6-5|-|TRBJ1-1
TGTGCCAGCAGCCCTACCCTGGGGGGAGCTTTCTTT
CASSPTLGGAFF
>-|TRBV18|-|TRBJ1-2
TGTGCCAGCTCATATATTGATACAGCGGGGGCCTATGGCTACACCTTC
CASSYIDTAGAYGYTF
>-|TRBV18|-|TRBJ2-5
TGTGCCAGCTCACCACCGGGGAGAGTGGGGGAGACCCAGTACTTC
CASSPPGRVGETQYF
>-|TRBV4-2|-|TRBJ2-7
TGTGCCAGCAGCCAAGAATACAGGGCCTACGAGCAGTACTTC
CASSQEYRAYEQYF
>-|TRBV4-1|TRBD2|TRBJ2-5
TGCGCCAGCAGCCAAGAATGGAGCGGGGTAGAAGAGACCCAGTACTTC
CASSQEWSGVEETQYF
>few|TRBV11-2|-|TRBJ2-7
TGTGCCAGCAGCATTCACAGCTTTTACTACGAGCAGTACTTC
CASSIHSFYYEQYF
>-|TRBV7-2|TRBD1|TRBJ2-1
TGTGCCAGCAGCCCGGACAGGGAGGTTTACAATGAGCAGTTCTTC
CASSPDREVYNEQFF
>-|TRBV5-4|-|TRBJ2-1
TGTGCCAGCAGCCCCCGGGATCCGAGCTCCTACAATGAGCAGTTCTTC
CASSPRDPSSYNEQFF
>few|TRBV12-5|TRBD1|TRBJ1-5
TGTGCTAGTGGTTCCCTAGGGGGCCAGCCCCAGCATTTT
CASGSLGGQPQHF
>few|TRBV7-6|-|TRBJ2-7
TGTGCCAGCAGCGCCCTAGCATCCGGCCCCTACGAGCAGTACTTC
CASSALASGPYEQYF
>-|TRBV18|-|TRBJ1-5
TGTGCCAGCTCACAGGAGAATAATCAGCCCCAGCATTTT
CASSQENNQPQHF
>many|TRBV19|-|TRBJ1-6
TGTGCCAGTCGGTACGGGGAGAATTCACCCCTCCACTTT
CASRYGENSPLHF
>-|TRBV5-4|TRBD1|TRBJ2-7
TGTGCCAGCAGCTTAAGGGACAGCTACTACGAGCAGTACTTC
CASSLRDSYYEQYF
>few|TRBV14|-|TRBJ2-1
TGTGCCAGCATCCCTACGATAGGGGGCAATGAGCAGTTCTTC
CASIPTIGGNEQFF
>-|TRBV13|-|TRBJ1-1
TGTGCCAGCAGCCCCCGAGGGCAGAACACTGAAGCTTTCTTT
CASSPRGQNTEAFF
>-|TRBV7-9|TRBD1|TRBJ1-2
TGTGCCAGCAGCCATGACAGGGGGAGAGGCTACACCTTC
CASSHDRGRGYTF
>-|TRBV5-1|-|TRBJ2-1
TGCGCCAGCAGCTCAGGGGGGACCCTATCTTGGCAGTTCTTC
CASSSGGTLSWQFF
>few|TRBV25-1|-|TRBJ1-2
TGTGCCAGCAGTGCCCAAGGGGGTCATGGCTACACCTTC
CASSAQGGHGYTF
>-|TRBV6-1|-|TRBJ2-1
TGTGCCAGCATAGGCGGTCTTCTTTACAATGAGCAGTTCTTC
CASIGGLLYNEQFF
>-|TRBV7-9|-|TRBJ2-2
TGTGCCAGCAGCTTAGTCGCAGTGAACACCGGGGAGCTGTTTTTT
CASSLVAVNTGELFF
>-|TRBV6-5|-|TRBJ1-5
TGTGCCAGCAGTGGAGGGCGCAGCGATCAGCCCCAGCATTTT
CASSGGRSDQPQHF
>-|TRBV18|TRBD1|TRBJ2-7
TGTGCCAGCTCACCGGACAGGAGCTCCTACGAGCAGTACTTC
CASSPDRSSYEQYF
>few|TRBV7-9|-|TRBJ2-1
TGTGCCAGCAGCCCCCTTGAGGGCAGGGGCAGGAACAATGAGCAGTTCTTC
CASSPLEGRGRNNEQFF
>-|TRBV19|-|TRBJ2-5
TGTGCCAGTAGTATAGTCGGGATCGGAAAGACCCAGTACTTC
CASSIVGIGKTQYF
>-|TRBV2|-|TRBJ2-3
TGTGCCTCAGCCGGGGCAGATACGCAGTATTTT
CASAGADTQYF